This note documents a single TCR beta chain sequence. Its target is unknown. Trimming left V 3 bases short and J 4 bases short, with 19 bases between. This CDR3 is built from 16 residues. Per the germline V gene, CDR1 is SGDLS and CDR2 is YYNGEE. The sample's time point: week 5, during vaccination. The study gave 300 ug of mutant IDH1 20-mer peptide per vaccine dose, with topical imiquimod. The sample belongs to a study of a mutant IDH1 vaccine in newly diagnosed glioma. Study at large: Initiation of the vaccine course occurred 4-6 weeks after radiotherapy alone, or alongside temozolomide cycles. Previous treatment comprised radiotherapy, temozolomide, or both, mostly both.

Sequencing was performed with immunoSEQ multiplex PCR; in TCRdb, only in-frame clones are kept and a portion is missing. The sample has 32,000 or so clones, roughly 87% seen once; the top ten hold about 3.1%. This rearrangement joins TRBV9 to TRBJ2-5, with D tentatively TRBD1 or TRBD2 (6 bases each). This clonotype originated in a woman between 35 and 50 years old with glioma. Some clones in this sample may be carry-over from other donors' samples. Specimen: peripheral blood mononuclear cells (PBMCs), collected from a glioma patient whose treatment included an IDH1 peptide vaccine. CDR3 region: CASSGGTGGPRETQYF. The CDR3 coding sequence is TGTGCCAGCAGCGGGGGGACTGGGGGGCCGAGAGAGACCCAGTACTTC.